A selection of T cell receptor beta chains follows, all from one sample in a study of blood T cells in healthy people across ages. In TCRdb, the 5' RACE reads were re-called with MiXCR into one record per CDR3 protein. The data show about 800,000 distinct CDR3 sequences, with 20% to 25% seen just once and more than 3% held by the top ten. A further study also used this sample, focusing on T cells of mothers and their children.

Sequencing input: blood. The receptors shown here come from a boy between 5 and 17 years old in good health. CDR3s include the opening cysteine and the closing phenylalanine or tryptophan. The D gene is left open where the match is weak. Only part of the rows carry a size: once, few, many, or a class if the clone is expanded.

>TRBD2|few|TRBV27|TRBJ2-1
TGTGCCAGCAGTTTAGGGCGGGAGGGCCGCAATGAGCAGTTCTTC
CASSLGREGRNEQFF
>.|.|TRBV24-1|TRBJ2-5
TGTGCCACCAGTGATTCCGTCCTAGCGACGGAGACCCAGTACTTC
CATSDSVLATETQYF
>TRBD1|few|TRBV28|TRBJ1-2
TGTGCCAGCAGTTTCGGACAGGGGACCTATGGCTACACCTTC
CASSFGQGTYGYTF
>TRBD1|.|TRBV12-3/TRBV12-4|TRBJ1-3
TGTGCCAGCAGTTTATATAGGACAGGCGCTGGAAACACCATATATTTT
CASSLYRTGAGNTIYF
>.|few|TRBV6-2/TRBV6-3|TRBJ2-1
TGTGCCAGCAATGACCCGATGGATGAGCAGTTCTTC
CASNDPMDEQFF
>.|.|TRBV6-2/TRBV6-3|TRBJ2-7
TGTGCCAGCAGTTACAGGGGACCCTACGAGCAGTACTTC
CASSYRGPYEQYF
>TRBD1|few|TRBV6-1|TRBJ1-2
TGTGCCAGCAGTTATGTGACAGGGATCAACTATGGCTACACCTTC
CASSYVTGINYGYTF
>TRBD1|.|TRBV2|TRBJ2-2
TGTGCCAGCAGTGAAGGGGGACAGGCTTTAATCACCGGGGAGCTGTTTTTT
CASSEGGQALITGELFF
>TRBD1|.|TRBV5-1|TRBJ2-1
TGCGCCAGCAGCTTCGGGACAGGGAGGCTGGATGAGCAGTTCTTC
CASSFGTGRLDEQFF
>.|few|TRBV20-1|TRBJ2-7
TGCAGTGCTAGCCGGCGGGGTACCTACGAGCAGTACTTC
CSASRRGTYEQYF
>.|.|TRBV7-2|TRBJ2-7
TGTGCCAATTCGGGACAATTCTCCTACGAGCAGTACTTC
CANSGQFSYEQYF
>.|.|TRBV9|TRBJ2-2
TGTGCCAGCACAGTGGGACCCACCGGGGAGCTGTTTTTT
CASTVGPTGELFF
>.|.|TRBV7-8|TRBJ1-1
TGTGCCAGCAGCCTAAGACCGGGTTTTGCCACTGAAGCTTTCTTT
CASSLRPGFATEAFF
>TRBD2|.|TRBV20-1|TRBJ2-7
TGCAGTGCTGGGGGACTAGCGGACTACGAGCAGTACTTC
CSAGGLADYEQYF
>.|few|TRBV7-2|TRBJ2-1
TGTGCCAGCAGCCTACACCAGGGCAATGAGCAGTTCTTC
CASSLHQGNEQFF
>.|.|TRBV7-2|TRBJ2-6
TGTGCCAGCAGCACGTATTCTGGGGCCAACGTCCTGACTTTC
CASSTYSGANVLTF
>.|few|TRBV27|TRBJ2-6
TGTGCCAGCAGGGAGTCTTGGCTCTCTGGGGCCAACGTCCTGACTTTC
CASRESWLSGANVLTF
>.|.|TRBV6-6|TRBJ2-3
TGTGCCAGCAGTTACTTCGGGGCAGATACGCAGTATTTT
CASSYFGADTQYF
>TRBD2|.|TRBV19|TRBJ2-7
TGTGCCAGTAGTGCCGGCCCCTCCGGGGGGTACGAGCAGTACTTC
CASSAGPSGGYEQYF
>.|.|TRBV29-1|TRBJ2-5
TGCAGCGTTGAGGACCCGGGACTGCGAGGGCAGTGCTTC
CSVEDPGLRGQCF